This TCR beta chain came from a study of human T cells and chemical hapten exposure. As for the study in general: Variability of per-sample TCR yields stemmed mainly from small differences in pooled library volume. The study's findings and limits: TCRs exceeding a frequency of 1 in 1000 stayed unchanged under DPC sensitization.

Germline V gene data show CDR1 as SGHTA and CDR2 as FQGNSA. Trimming shortened V by 2 bases and J by 5 bases, and 6 bases separated the two germline ends. The CDR3 is 13 residues long. As concerns this clonotype: Its antigen remains unknown.

Unique molecular identifiers were attached to individual cDNA molecules during library preparation. One entry per CDR3 protein, called by TCRdb with MiXCR from the RACE reads. Of 70,000 to 85,000 distinct CDR3 sequences listed, over 6.5% were seen once; the top ten hold around 1.4%. Time point reported: healthy volunteer bleed at 6 weeks. Sequencing started from total RNA isolated from unfractionated whole blood. The chain joins TRBV7-2 to TRBJ1-4; D is unclear. The sample was whole blood. The origin of this receptor is a male donor in good health. Some clones in this sample may be carry-over from other donors' samples. This CDR3 reads CASSLLLNEKLFF. The CDR3 DNA sequence: TGTGCCAGCAGCTTATTGCTGAATGAAAAACTGTTTTTT.